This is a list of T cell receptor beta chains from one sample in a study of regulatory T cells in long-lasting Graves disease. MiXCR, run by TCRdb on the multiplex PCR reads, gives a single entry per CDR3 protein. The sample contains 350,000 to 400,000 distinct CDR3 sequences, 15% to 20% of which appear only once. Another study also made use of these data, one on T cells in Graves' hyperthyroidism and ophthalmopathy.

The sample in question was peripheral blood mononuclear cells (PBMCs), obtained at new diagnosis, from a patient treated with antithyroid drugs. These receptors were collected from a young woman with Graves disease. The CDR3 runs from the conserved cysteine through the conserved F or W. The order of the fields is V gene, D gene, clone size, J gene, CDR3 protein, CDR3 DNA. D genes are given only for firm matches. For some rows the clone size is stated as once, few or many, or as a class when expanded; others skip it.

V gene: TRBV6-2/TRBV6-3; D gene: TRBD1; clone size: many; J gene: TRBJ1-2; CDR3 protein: CASSYSSLGTGAGFFGYTF; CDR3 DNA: TGTGCCAGCAGTTACTCGAGCCTCGGGACAGGGGCTGGTTTTTTTGGCTACACCTTC
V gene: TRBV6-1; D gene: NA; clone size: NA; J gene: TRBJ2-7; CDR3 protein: CASSDPPYLHEQYF; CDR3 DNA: TGTGCCAGCAGTGACCCGCCGTACCTCCACGAGCAGTACTTC
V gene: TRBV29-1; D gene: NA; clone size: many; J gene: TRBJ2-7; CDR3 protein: CSVDAADQRPYEQYF; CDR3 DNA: TGCAGCGTTGACGCCGCGGACCAAAGGCCCTACGAGCAGTACTTC
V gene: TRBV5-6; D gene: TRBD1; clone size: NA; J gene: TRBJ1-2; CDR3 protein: CASSNDRGLDGYTF; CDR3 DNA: TGTGCCAGCAGCAACGACAGGGGATTGGATGGCTACACCTTC
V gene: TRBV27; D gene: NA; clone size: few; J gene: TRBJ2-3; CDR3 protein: CASSAVGGTDTQYF; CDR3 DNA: TGTGCCAGCAGCGCCGTAGGGGGCACAGATACGCAGTATTTT
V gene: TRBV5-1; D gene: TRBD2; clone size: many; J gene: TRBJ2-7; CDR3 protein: CASSGAGAGEQYF; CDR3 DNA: TGCGCCAGCAGCGGGGCGGGAGCGGGGGAGCAGTACTTC
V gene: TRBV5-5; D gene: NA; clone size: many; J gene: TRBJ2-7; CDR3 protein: CASSPSGGMLLGEQYF; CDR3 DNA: TGTGCCAGCAGCCCATCGGGTGGCATGCTCCTGGGCGAGCAGTACTTC
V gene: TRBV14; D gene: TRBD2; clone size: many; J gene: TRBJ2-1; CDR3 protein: CASALGLAGGTEQFF; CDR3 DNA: TGTGCCAGCGCCCTCGGACTAGCGGGGGGCACTGAGCAGTTCTTC
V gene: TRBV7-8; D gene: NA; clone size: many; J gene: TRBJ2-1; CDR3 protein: CASSLGDDYNEQFF; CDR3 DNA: TGTGCCAGCAGCTTAGGGGACGACTACAATGAGCAGTTCTTC
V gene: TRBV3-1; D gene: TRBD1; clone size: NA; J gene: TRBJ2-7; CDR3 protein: CASSQGTPGQAYEQYF; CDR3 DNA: TGTGCCAGCAGCCAAGGGACCCCGGGACAGGCCTACGAGCAGTACTTC
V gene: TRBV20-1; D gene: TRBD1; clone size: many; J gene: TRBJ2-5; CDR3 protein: CSAGSGTGLGETQYF; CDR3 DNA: TGCAGTGCCGGATCCGGGACAGGGCTCGGGGAGACCCAGTACTTC
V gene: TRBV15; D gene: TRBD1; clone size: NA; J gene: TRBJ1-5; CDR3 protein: CATSISWGDRRTPDSNQPQHF; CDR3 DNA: TGTGCCACCAGCATTTCCTGGGGGGACAGAAGGACACCAGATAGCAATCAGCCCCAGCATTTT
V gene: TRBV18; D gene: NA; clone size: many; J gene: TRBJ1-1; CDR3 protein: CASSPPTVHTEAFF; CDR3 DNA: TGTGCCAGCTCACCCCCCACCGTGCACACTGAAGCTTTCTTT
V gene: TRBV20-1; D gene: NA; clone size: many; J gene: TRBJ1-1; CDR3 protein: CRPRGGVNTEAFF; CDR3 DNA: TGCAGGCCCCGGGGCGGAGTGAACACTGAAGCTTTCTTT
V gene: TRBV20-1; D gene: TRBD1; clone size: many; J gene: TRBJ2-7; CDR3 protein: CSASPPIHRGPTYEQYF; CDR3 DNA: TGCAGTGCTAGTCCTCCAATCCACAGGGGTCCCACCTACGAGCAGTACTTC
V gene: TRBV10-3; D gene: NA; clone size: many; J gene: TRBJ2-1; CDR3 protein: CAISDSGTSHYNEQFF; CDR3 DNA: TGTGCCATCAGTGACTCCGGGACAAGCCACTACAATGAGCAGTTCTTC
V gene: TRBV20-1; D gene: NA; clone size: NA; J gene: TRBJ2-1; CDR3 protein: CSAENYNEQFF; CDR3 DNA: TGCAGTGCGGAGAATTACAATGAGCAGTTCTTC
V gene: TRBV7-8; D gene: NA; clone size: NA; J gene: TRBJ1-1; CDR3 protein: CASSKSSRSPTEAFF; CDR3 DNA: TGTGCCAGCTCCAAATCGTCCAGATCCCCGACTGAAGCTTTCTTT
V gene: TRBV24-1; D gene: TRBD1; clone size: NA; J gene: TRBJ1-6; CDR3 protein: CATSDTTDRDNSPLHF; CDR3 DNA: TGTGCCACCAGTGATACGACGGACAGGGATAATTCACCCCTCCACTTT
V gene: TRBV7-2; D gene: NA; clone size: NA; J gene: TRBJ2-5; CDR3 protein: CASSLGRIETQYF; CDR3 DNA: TGTGCCAGCAGCTTAGGGAGGATCGAGACCCAGTACTTC
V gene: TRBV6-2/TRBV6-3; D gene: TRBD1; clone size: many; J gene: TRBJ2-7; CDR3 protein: CASKSPGQQYYEQYF; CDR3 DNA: TGTGCCAGCAAGAGTCCGGGACAGCAATACTACGAGCAGTACTTC
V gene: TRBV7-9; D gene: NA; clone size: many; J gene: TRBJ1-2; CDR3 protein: CASSFNREGYTF; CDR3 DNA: TGTGCCAGCAGCTTCAACAGAGAGGGCTACACCTTC
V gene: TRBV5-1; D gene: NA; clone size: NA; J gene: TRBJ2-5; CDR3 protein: CASRDGLAQETQYF; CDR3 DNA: TGCGCCAGCAGAGATGGATTAGCCCAAGAGACCCAGTACTTC
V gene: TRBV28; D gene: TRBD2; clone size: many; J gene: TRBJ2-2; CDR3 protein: CASSFLRLAGALTGELFF; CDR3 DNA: TGTGCCAGCAGTTTCCTAAGACTAGCGGGAGCCCTGACCGGGGAGCTGTTTTTT
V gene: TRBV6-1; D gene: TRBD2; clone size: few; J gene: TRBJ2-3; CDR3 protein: CASCFSGGAGDTQYF; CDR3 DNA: TGTGCCAGCTGCTTTAGCGGGGGGGCTGGAGATACGCAGTATTTT
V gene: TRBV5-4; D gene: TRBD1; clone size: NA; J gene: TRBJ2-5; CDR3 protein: CASSGQRQETQYF; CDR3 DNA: TGTGCCAGCTCGGGACAGAGACAAGAGACCCAGTACTTC
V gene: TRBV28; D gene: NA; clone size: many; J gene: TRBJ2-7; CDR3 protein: CASSPRPGPAYEQYF; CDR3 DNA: TGTGCCAGCAGTCCGAGACCGGGGCCAGCCTACGAGCAGTACTTC
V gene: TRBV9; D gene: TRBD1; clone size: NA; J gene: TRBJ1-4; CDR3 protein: CASSGKGGWYGNEKLFF; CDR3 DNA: TGTGCCAGCAGCGGTAAAGGGGGCTGGTATGGAAATGAAAAACTGTTTTTT
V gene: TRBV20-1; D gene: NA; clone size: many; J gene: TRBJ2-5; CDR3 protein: CSARDREAFKETQYF; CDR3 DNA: TGCAGTGCTAGAGATCGCGAAGCGTTTAAAGAGACCCAGTACTTC
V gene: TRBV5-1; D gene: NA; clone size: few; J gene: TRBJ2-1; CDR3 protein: CASRKGTVFDEQFF; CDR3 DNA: TGCGCCAGCAGAAAAGGAACGGTTTTCGATGAGCAGTTCTTC
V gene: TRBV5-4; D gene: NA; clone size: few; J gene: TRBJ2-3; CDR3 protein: CASSDTGGDDTQYF; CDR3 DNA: TGTGCCAGCAGCGACACAGGGGGGGACGATACGCAGTATTTT
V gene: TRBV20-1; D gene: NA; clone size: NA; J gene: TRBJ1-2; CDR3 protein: CSAGLGRSVYGYTF; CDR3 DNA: TGCAGTGCTGGGCTAGGGAGGAGTGTCTATGGCTACACCTTC
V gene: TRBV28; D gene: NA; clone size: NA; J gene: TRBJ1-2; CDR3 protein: CASSLEPLYGYTF; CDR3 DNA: TGTGCCAGCAGCCTAGAGCCGCTCTATGGCTACACCTTC
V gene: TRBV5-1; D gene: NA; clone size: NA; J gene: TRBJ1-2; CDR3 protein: CASSLVRDGGRLPSYGYTF; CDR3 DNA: TGCGCCAGCAGCTTGGTTCGGGACGGGGGGCGACTTCCCTCCTATGGCTACACCTTC
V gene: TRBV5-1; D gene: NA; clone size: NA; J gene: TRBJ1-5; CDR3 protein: CASSLVPDGNQPQHF; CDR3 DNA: TGCGCCAGCAGCTTGGTTCCGGATGGGAATCAGCCCCAGCATTTT
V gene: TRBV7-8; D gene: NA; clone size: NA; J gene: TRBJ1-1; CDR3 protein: CASSSQPGPMNTEASF; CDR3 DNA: TGTGCCAGCAGCTCTCAGCCGGGACCCATGAACACTGAAGCTTCCTTT
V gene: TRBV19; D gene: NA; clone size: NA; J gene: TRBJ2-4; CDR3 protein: CASSINGIGTPDIQYF; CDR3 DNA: TGTGCCAGTAGTATAAATGGGATCGGTACCCCGGACATTCAGTACTTC
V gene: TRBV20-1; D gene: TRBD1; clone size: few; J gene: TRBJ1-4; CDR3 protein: CSGSDRGHPEEKLFF; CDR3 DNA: TGCAGTGGGAGCGACAGGGGACATCCTGAAGAAAAACTGTTTTTT
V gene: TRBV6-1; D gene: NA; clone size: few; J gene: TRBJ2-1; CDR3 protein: CASSDRGIPTHNEQFF; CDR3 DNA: TGTGCCAGCAGTGACCGGGGGATACCAACCCACAATGAGCAGTTCTTC
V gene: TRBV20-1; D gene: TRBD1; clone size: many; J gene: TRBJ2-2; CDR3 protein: CSATDRDRNTGELFF; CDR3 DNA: TGCAGTGCCACGGACCGGGACAGGAACACCGGGGAGCTGTTTTTT
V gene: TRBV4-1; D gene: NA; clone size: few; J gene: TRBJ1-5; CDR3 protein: CASSQDRNGNQPQHF; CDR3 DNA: TGCGCCAGCAGCCAAGATAGGAATGGCAATCAGCCCCAGCATTTT
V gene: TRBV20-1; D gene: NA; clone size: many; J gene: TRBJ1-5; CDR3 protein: CSARTGLYQPQHF; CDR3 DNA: TGCAGTGCTCGCACAGGGTTGTACCAGCCCCAGCATTTT
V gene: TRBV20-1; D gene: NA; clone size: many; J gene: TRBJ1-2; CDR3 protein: CSARDEGTVLGYTF; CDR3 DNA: TGCAGTGCTAGAGATGAAGGGACCGTTCTTGGCTACACCTTC
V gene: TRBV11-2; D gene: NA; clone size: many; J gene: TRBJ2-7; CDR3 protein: CASSLGHGVEQYF; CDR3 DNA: TGTGCCAGCAGCTTAGGCCATGGGGTCGAGCAGTACTTC
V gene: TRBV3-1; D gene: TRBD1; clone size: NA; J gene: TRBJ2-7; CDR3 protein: CASSQDMTGSCEQYF; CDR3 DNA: TGTGCCAGCAGCCAAGATATGACAGGGAGTTGCGAGCAGTACTTC
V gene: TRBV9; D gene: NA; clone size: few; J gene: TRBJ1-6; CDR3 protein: CASSVDGGNSPLHF; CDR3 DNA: TGTGCCAGCAGCGTGGACGGAGGTAATTCACCCCTCCACTTT